This entry features one T cell receptor (beta chain) sequence. The source of the sample is a study of T cell repertoires and Cas9 in healthy adults. CDR3 length: 14 amino acids. CDR1 and CDR2 (germline): MNHEY, SVGAGI. The V gene lost 2 bases and the J gene lost 8 bases, with 12 bases spanning the gap. TCRdb's copy holds only in-frame clones and misses some; the assay was immunoSEQ multiplex PCR. This sample has 20,000 to 25,000 clones, with about 92% found just once. Sequenced material: CD4+ effector T cells (CD127+, CD25-, CD137-, CD154-) from PBMCs; culture status not recorded. This receptor was obtained from a human donor in good health. V is TRBV6-5 and J is TRBJ1-4; D unresolved. The CDR3 protein is CASSYRPGLEKLFF. Here the CDR3 DNA reads TGTGCCAGCAGTTACAGACCGGGTTTAGAAAAACTGTTTTTT.